This TCR beta chain was captured by sequencing in a study of persistence of HIV-infected CD4 T cells. An overlapping HIV-1 Gag peptide pool stimulated these cells at roughly 1 ug/peptide/mL. Sorted nonresponding memory CD4+ T cells were CD40L-negative, CD69-negative, CD45RO-high. The trim removed 9 bases at V and 3 bases at J, leaving 13 bases unmatched. CDR3 size: 16 residues. Per the germline V gene, CDR1 is KGHDR and CDR2 is SFDVKD. The libraries were made with immunoSEQ version 4 in survey mode. Libraries were prepared by immunoSEQ multiplex PCR; TCRdb keeps only in-frame clonotypes and omits some of them. The sample has 30,000 or so clones, 80% to 90% seen once. About this clone: The antigen is not known.

The TCR comes from an adult woman with HIV who was CMV-seropositive. Sequencing was performed on CD4+ T cells sorted from PBMCs after roughly 18-hour stimulation, taken from a patient who received antiretroviral therapy. The gene calls are TRBV24-1 and TRBJ1-1, with 9 bases lining up with TRBD1. This CDR3 reads CATDLRDRERYTEAFF. For the CDR3, the DNA is TGTGCCACCGACCTCCGGGACAGGGAAAGGTACACTGAAGCTTTCTTT.